This is a list of T cell receptor beta chains from one sample in a study of blood T cell repertoires in COVID-19. Libraries were prepared by immunoSEQ multiplex PCR; TCRdb keeps only in-frame clonotypes and omits some of them. In the table there are 650,000 to 800,000 clones, approximately 90% of which are singletons. Input material: peripheral blood. These receptors were obtained from a woman in her late teens or twenties with acute or convalescent COVID-19. Each CDR3 is given with its conserved first and last residue. The D gene is left open where the match is weak. Clone size is stated in some rows and not others, as once, few, many or a class when expanded.

V	D	J	length	size	CDR3	DNA
TRBV7-2	TRBD2	TRBJ2-5	16	-	CASSELAGGGRETQYF	TGTGCCAGCAGCGAACTAGCGGGGGGTGGGCGAGAGACCCAGTACTTC
TRBV6-5	-	TRBJ1-6	14	-	CASSKGDYNSPLHF	TGTGCCAGCAGCAAGGGGGACTATAATTCACCCCTCCACTTT
TRBV5-1	-	TRBJ1-2	16	-	CASSTGSTKGPYGYTF	TGCGCCAGCAGCACCGGGAGTACTAAGGGTCCCTATGGCTACACCTTC
TRBV7-2	-	TRBJ1-1	17	-	CASSSPGGNDLDTEAFF	TGTGCCAGCAGCTCCCCTGGGGGCAATGACTTGGACACTGAAGCTTTCTTT
TRBV2	-	TRBJ2-1	17	-	CASSEVADFPSYNEQFF	TGTGCCAGCAGTGAAGTTGCCGACTTCCCCTCCTACAATGAGCAGTTCTTC
TRBV3-1/TRBV3-2	TRBD2	TRBJ2-7	15	once	CASSDSGGVAYEQYF	TGTGCCAGCAGTGACAGCGGGGGGGTGGCCTACGAGCAGTACTTC
TRBV29-1	-	TRBJ1-3	13	-	CSVAGPSGNTIYF	TGCAGCGTTGCAGGCCCCTCTGGAAACACCATATATTTT
TRBV24-1	TRBD1	TRBJ1-5	16	-	CATSDGTGGRNQPQHF	TGTGCCACCAGTGACGGGACAGGGGGTAGGAATCAGCCCCAGCATTTT
TRBV10-3	TRBD1	TRBJ1-6	15	-	CAIRENGQGGSPLHF	TGTGCCATCAGGGAAAATGGACAGGGCGGCTCACCCCTCCACTTT
TRBV15	-	TRBJ1-5	17	-	CATSRDRATEGYQPQHF	TGTGCCACCAGCAGAGATCGAGCTACAGAAGGTTATCAGCCCCAGCATTTT
TRBV27	-	TRBJ2-7	14	-	CASRRNRDLYEQYF	TGTGCCAGCAGAAGGAACAGGGATCTCTACGAGCAGTACTTC